This entry features one TCR beta chain sequence. Its matching antigen is unknown. This entry belongs to a study of CD4 T cells in relation to SARS-CoV-2 and coronaviruses. In the study overall: TCR beta CDR3s were sequenced after approximately ten-day antigen culture of PBMCs.

TCRdb keeps only in-frame clones here, not all; method: immunoSEQ multiplex PCR. The table has 16,000 or so clones, 82% seen once. Before the COVID-19 pandemic, during about 2011-2019, CD4+ T cells were taken from unexposed donors. Isolation of CD4+ T cells took place after around eleven days in culture. Unexposed-donor CD4+ T cells were probed with SARS-CoV-2 S/N and four cold-coronavirus spikes, cells permitting. Sequenced input: CD4+ T cells from PBMCs, cultured in vitro. The sequence came from a human donor in good health.

This chain's CDR3 is CAISSGQGVNTIYF. The CDR3 nucleotides are TGTGCCATCAGCTCGGGACAGGGGGTAAACACCATATATTTT. The chain couples TRBV10-3 to TRBJ1-3, with 11 bases aligning to TRBD1. The germline gives CDR1 ENHRY, CDR2 SYGVKD. V trimming: 6 bases; J trimming: 6 bases; junction bases outside the gene matches: 4. The CDR3 totals 14 residues.